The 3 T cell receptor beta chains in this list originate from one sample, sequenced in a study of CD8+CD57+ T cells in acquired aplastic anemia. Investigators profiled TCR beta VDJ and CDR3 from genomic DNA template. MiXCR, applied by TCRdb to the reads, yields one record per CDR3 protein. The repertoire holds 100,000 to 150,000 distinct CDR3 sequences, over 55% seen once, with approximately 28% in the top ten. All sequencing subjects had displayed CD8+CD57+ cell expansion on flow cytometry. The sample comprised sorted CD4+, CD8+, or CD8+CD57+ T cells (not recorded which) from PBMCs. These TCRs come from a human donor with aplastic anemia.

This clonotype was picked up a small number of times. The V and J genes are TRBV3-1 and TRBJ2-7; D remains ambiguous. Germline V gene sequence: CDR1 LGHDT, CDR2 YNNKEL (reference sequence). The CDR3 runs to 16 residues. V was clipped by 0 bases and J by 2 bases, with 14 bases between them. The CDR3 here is CASSQDGDSSAYEQYF. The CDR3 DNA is TGTGCCAGCAGCCAAGATGGGGATTCGAGTGCCTACGAGCAGTACTTC.

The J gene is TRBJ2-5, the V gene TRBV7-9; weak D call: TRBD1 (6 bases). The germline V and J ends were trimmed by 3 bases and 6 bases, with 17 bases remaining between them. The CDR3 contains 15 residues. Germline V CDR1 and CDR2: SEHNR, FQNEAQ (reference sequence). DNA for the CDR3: TGTGCCAGCAGCTTCCGCCAGGGGCGAATAAAGACCCAGTACTTC. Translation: CASSFRQGRIKTQYF.

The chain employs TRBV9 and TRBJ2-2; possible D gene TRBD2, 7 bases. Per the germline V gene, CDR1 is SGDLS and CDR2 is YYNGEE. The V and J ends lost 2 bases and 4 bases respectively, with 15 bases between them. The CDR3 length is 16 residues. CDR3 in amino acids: CASSVGAGARTGELFF. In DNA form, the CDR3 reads TGTGCCAGCAGCGTCGGGGCGGGGGCGCGCACCGGGGAGCTGTTTTTT.